This T cell receptor (beta chain) was captured by sequencing in a study of shared clonotypes between healthy human individuals. Data came from immunoSEQ multiplex PCR; TCRdb stores just in-frame clones and leaves some out. The sample carries 1,400,000 or so clones, approximately 98.5% recorded once. The V end lost 5 bases, the J end lost 8 bases, and 12 bases lay between the germline ends. Germline V lookup: CDR1 SGHAT, CDR2 FQNNGV. The CDR3 totals 12 residues. The receptor comes from a man younger than 40 in good health. The sample taken for sequencing was naive CD4+ T cells sorted from blood. Subset reported: CD45RA+ positively selected. The chain couples TRBV11-2 to TRBJ1-2; D unresolved. CDR3 nucleotides: TGTGCCAGCAGCCCGGGCAATATGGGCTACACCTTC. Translated, it gives CASSPGNMGYTF. Using reference TRBV11-2 and TRBJ1-2 for the parts outside the CDR3, the full variable domain is EAGVAQSPRYKIIEKRQSVAFWCNPISGHATLYWYQQILGQGPKLLIQFQNNGVVDDSQLPKDRFSAERLKGVDSTLKIQPAKLEDSAVYLCASSPGNMGYTFGSGTRLTVV.